This T cell receptor (beta chain) stems from a study of cytomegalovirus exposure and HLA in healthy donors. Trimming took off 6 bases at V and 2 bases at J, with 10 bases between the two ends. Germline loops: CDR1 MNHNY, CDR2 SVGAGI (reference sequence). The CDR3 covers 13 residues. TCRdb's copy holds only in-frame clones and misses some; the assay was immunoSEQ multiplex PCR. The sample records under 100,000 clones, 95% to 98% being singletons. This TCR was sampled from a man between 18 and 29 years old in good health and CMV-seronegative. Source material: PBMCs. The rearrangement links TRBV6-6 to TRBJ2-5; perhaps TRBD1 as D (5 bases). The CDR3 sequence: CASRPDSQETQYF. The DNA of the CDR3 is TGTGCCAGCAGACCCGACAGTCAAGAGACCCAGTACTTC.